The 11 T cell receptor beta chains below all came from one sample that was sequenced in a study of CD8 T cells in ankylosing spondylitis. MiXCR, run by TCRdb on the 5' RACE reads, gives a single entry per CDR3 protein. The sample holds more than 7,500 distinct CDR3 sequences; 3% to 5% are singletons and the top ten take 10%. Sequenced: blood, either unsorted or a sorted T cell fraction (not recorded which). Receptors originate from a female donor with ankylosing spondylitis or in good health (not recorded which).

By sample share, this clonotype is medium-sized. This rearrangement joins TRBV9 to TRBJ1-4; 10 nucleotides line up with TRBD1. The germline V gene has CDR1 SGDLS and CDR2 YYNGEE. This CDR3 spans 15 amino acids. Germline trimming cut 1 base from V and 6 bases from J; bases unmatched to any gene: 3. DNA for the CDR3: TGTGCCAGCAGCGTAACCGGGACAGGGGATGAAAAACTGTTTTTT. Its protein product is CASSVTGTGDEKLFF.

This clonotype has ten or more counts. The chain is built from TRBV9 and TRBJ1-1; a possible D gene is TRBD1 (5 bases). Between the trimmed V and J ends, which lost 4 bases and 8 bases, there was a span of 12 bases. This CDR3 has 12 amino acids. Germline V gives CDR1 SGDLS, CDR2 YYNGEE. CDR3 nucleotides: TGTGCCAGCAGCCCAGGGTCGACAGAAGCTTTCTTT. Its translation: CASSPGSTEAFF.

Many counts were recorded for this clonotype. The chain employs TRBV9 and TRBJ2-3, with D perhaps TRBD1 or TRBD2 (7 bases each). Germline V gene data show CDR1 as SGDLS and CDR2 as YYNGEE. V shed 7 bases and J shed 1 base, with 16 bases lying between them. This CDR3 is built from 15 residues. The CDR3 nucleotides are TGTGCCAGCTCCTCAGGGGGGGCCCGCACAGATACGCAGTATTTT. This gives the protein CASSSGGARTDTQYF.

This clonotype is deemed medium-sized. The chain links TRBV9 to TRBJ2-1; D call uncertain. This CDR3 has 14 residues. V lost 0 bases and J 5 bases, leaving 9 bases between the germline ends. Germline loops: CDR1 SGDLS, CDR2 YYNGEE. CDR3 loop: CASSVAAHNNEQFF. CDR3 DNA: TGTGCCAGCAGCGTAGCTGCCCATAACAATGAGCAGTTCTTC.

This clonotype appeared many times. The chain employs TRBV9 and TRBJ2-2, with TRBD1 identical over 8 bases. Trimming removed 3 bases from V and 4 bases from J; junction bases left unmatched: 11. Germline lookup yields CDR1 SGDLS and CDR2 YYNGEE. The CDR3 runs to 17 residues. The CDR3, as DNA: TGTGCCAGCAGCGCCTACGCCGCGACAGGGGTCACCGGGGAGCTGTTTTTT. It is translated as CASSAYAATGVTGELFF.

This clonotype appeared many times. The CDR3 protein is CASSPGDIGDTEAFF. Written as DNA, the CDR3 is TGTGCCAGCAGCCCAGGGGACATCGGGGACACTGAAGCTTTCTTT. The V and J genes are TRBV9 and TRBJ1-1; tentatively, D is TRBD1 (6 bases). Germline CDR1 SGDLS, CDR2 YYNGEE. The CDR3 covers 15 residues. Trimming shortened V by 4 bases and J by 3 bases, and 16 bases separated the two germline ends.

This clonotype occurred many times. The rearrangement links TRBV9 to TRBJ2-5; weak D call: TRBD1 (5 bases). Trimming pared 4 bases from V and 2 bases from J, leaving 15 bases between. CDR1 SGDLS and CDR2 YYNGEE come from the germline V gene. The CDR3 has 15 residues. CDR3 sequence: CASSSSPDIQETQYF. CDR3 sequence (DNA): TGTGCCAGCAGCTCCTCCCCGGACATACAAGAGACCCAGTACTTC.

This clonotype was seen repeatedly, ten times or more. The J gene is TRBJ2-7, the V gene TRBV9; D is ambiguous. The CDR3 length is 15 residues. Per germline, CDR1 SGDLS and CDR2 YYNGEE. V shed 4 bases and J shed 2 bases, with 16 bases lying between them. CDR3 region: CASSTSWQLTYEQYF. The CDR3 coding sequence is TGTGCCAGCAGCACGTCCTGGCAATTAACCTACGAGCAGTACTTC.

In this sample, this clonotype is medium-sized. The chain joins TRBV9 to TRBJ1-5; D remains ambiguous. The CDR3 totals 17 residues. CDR1 and CDR2 (germline): SGDLS, YYNGEE. Trimming pared 0 bases from V and 0 bases from J, leaving 13 bases between. The CDR3 region has the DNA TGTGCCAGCAGCGTAGGTCAGACCCCTAATAGCAATCAGCCCCAGCATTTT. Residues: CASSVGQTPNSNQPQHF.

This clonotype was recorded at least ten times. The chain joins TRBV9 to TRBJ2-2; D is unclear. V was cut by 2 bases and J by 0 bases, with 5 bases left in between. Germline V gives CDR1 SGDLS, CDR2 YYNGEE. This CDR3 is built from 14 residues. CDR3 region: CASSVESNTGELFF. In DNA form, the CDR3 reads TGTGCCAGCAGCGTGGAATCGAACACCGGGGAGCTGTTTTTT.

V gene TRBV9 combines with J gene TRBJ2-7; 7 bases map to TRBD2. The CDR3 runs to 13 residues. CDR1 and CDR2 (germline): SGDLS, YYNGEE. J lost 5 bases, V lost 3 bases, and 5 bases had no gene match. CDR3 coding DNA: TGTGCCAGCAGCGGAGGACTAGGAGACGAGCAGTACTTC. Translating it yields CASSGGLGDEQYF.